One sample yielded the 17 T cell receptor beta chains listed below, sequenced in a study of shared clonotypes between healthy human individuals. Measured with immunoSEQ multiplex PCR; TCRdb has only the in-frame clones, and not every one. Of 850,000 to 1,200,000 clones listed, about 70% are singletons. Sequencing used memory CD4+ T cells sorted from blood. Indicated subset: CD45RA-negative fraction. The receptors come from a man aged 18 to 35 in good health.

This rearrangement joins TRBV29-1 to TRBJ1-5; D may be TRBD1 (5 bases). Trimming took off 7 bases at V and 1 base at J, with 8 bases between the two ends. Germline loops: CDR1 SQVTM, CDR2 ANQGSEA. This CDR3 has 12 amino acids. The CDR3 DNA sequence: TGCAGCGCGGGGGACAGCAATCAGCCCCAGCATTTT. It encodes CSAGDSNQPQHF.

The genes are TRBV19 and TRBJ1-1; no firm D call. This CDR3 region has 15 residues. The ends were cut back, 4 bases at V and 0 bases at J, with 12 bases in the middle. The germline V gene has CDR1 LNHDA and CDR2 SQIVND (reference sequence). DNA for the CDR3: TGTGCCAGTAGTACCGAACTTTCCATGAACACTGAAGCTTTCTTT. Translating it yields CASSTELSMNTEAFF.

This clone showed up just a few times. The chain combines TRBV7-9 with TRBJ2-2, with TRBD1 matching over 8 bases. The CDR3 spans 16 residues. Trimming removed 6 bases from V and 0 bases from J; junction bases left unmatched: 6. CDR1 and CDR2 from the germline V gene are SEHNR and FQNEAQ (reference sequence). The CDR3 reads CASRNPGGANTGELFF. In DNA, the CDR3 is TGTGCCAGCAGGAATCCAGGGGGCGCGAACACCGGGGAGCTGTTTTTT. Combining the CDR3 with reference TRBV7-9 and TRBJ2-2 gives the whole variable domain DTGVSQNPRHKITKRGQNVTFRCDPISEHNRLYWYRQTLGQGPEFLTYFQNEAQLEKSRLLSDRFSAERPKGSFSTLEIQRTEQGDSAMYLCASRNPGGANTGELFFGEGSRLTVL.

The J gene is TRBJ1-1, the V gene TRBV19, with D unresolved. CDR1 and CDR2 (germline): LNHDA, SQIVND (reference sequence). V lost 3 bases and J 8 bases, leaving 13 bases between the germline ends. The CDR3 runs 13 residues. The CDR3 DNA follows: TGTGCCAGTAGTATCCGGGAGAGGCCCGAAGCTTTCTTT. Amino acids: CASSIRERPEAFF.

This chain uses TRBV6-5 with TRBJ1-1; D remains unclear. CDR3 size: 14 residues. Per the germline V gene, CDR1 is MNHEY and CDR2 is SVGAGI. V lost 10 bases and J lost 3, with 18 bases in between. The CDR3 loop is CATLRRTGDTEAFF. DNA for the CDR3: TGTGCCACCTTAAGACGGACGGGAGACACTGAAGCTTTCTTT.

The V and J genes are TRBV2 and TRBJ2-7; D possibly corresponds to TRBD2 (6 bases). The CDR3 loop spans 15 amino acids. Germline CDR1 and CDR2: SNHLY and FYNNEI. V lost 6 bases and J 0 bases, leaving 15 bases between the germline ends. The CDR3 DNA sequence: TGTGCCAGCAGGGGGGGACTCAACCTCTCCTACGAGCAGTACTTC. This sequence encodes CASRGGLNLSYEQYF.

The rearrangement joins TRBV11-2 to TRBJ2-3; no clear D gene. Trimming removed 0 bases at V and 2 bases at J, with 9 bases between. There are 15 residues in the CDR3. Germline V CDR1 and CDR2: SGHAT, FQNNGV. The chain's CDR3 is CASSLDSASTDTQYF. For the CDR3, the DNA is TGTGCCAGCAGCTTAGACTCGGCCTCCACAGATACGCAGTATTTT.

A few counts support this clone. The chain combines TRBV19 with TRBJ1-6; 7 nucleotides match TRBD1. This CDR3 is 14 amino acids long. The ends lost 5 bases at V and 6 bases at J; junction bases unmatched: 4. The germline V gene has CDR1 LNHDA and CDR2 SQIVND (reference sequence). DNA for the CDR3: TGTGCCAGTAGTGTCGAGGGGGCTAATTCACCCCTCCACTTT. Encoded protein: CASSVEGANSPLHF.

The J gene is TRBJ2-7, the V gene TRBV7-9; D may be TRBD2 (7 bases). V was clipped by 6 bases and J by 1 base, with 13 bases between them. The CDR3 runs to 14 residues. Germline assignment: CDR1 SEHNR and CDR2 FQNEAQ (reference sequence). This chain's CDR3 is CASSRRGQSYEQYF. The CDR3 DNA follows: TGTGCCAGCAGTAGGCGGGGGCAATCCTACGAGCAGTACTTC.

The rearrangement links TRBV6-6 to TRBJ1-1; TRBD1 matches at 8 bases. V dropped 5 bases and J dropped 10; count of bases not matched to a gene: 12. This CDR3 is built from 14 residues. The germline V gene has CDR1 MNHNY and CDR2 SVGAGI (reference sequence). This chain's CDR3 is CASSPGQALLIAFF. DNA for the CDR3: TGTGCCAGCAGTCCGGGACAGGCCCTACTAATAGCTTTCTTT.

This clone was seen more than once but under ten times. The CDR3 DNA reads as TGTGCCAGCACTAGGGATGCCTACGAGCAGTACTTC. It codes for CASTRDAYEQYF. This chain joins TRBV6-1 and TRBJ2-7; no reliable D call. The CDR3 covers 12 residues. Germline CDR1 and CDR2: MNHNS and SASEGT. V dropped 7 bases and J dropped 2 bases, with 9 bases sitting between them.

The rearrangement joins TRBV6-5 to TRBJ1-4; D perhaps matches TRBD1 (5 bases). V gave up 0 bases and J gave up 8 bases, with 13 bases separating them. The CDR3 has 15 amino acids. Germline V CDR1 and CDR2: MNHEY, SVGAGI. The CDR3 sequence: CASSYSPSRAEKLFF. In DNA, the CDR3 is TGTGCCAGCAGTTACTCACCTTCCAGGGCCGAAAAACTGTTTTTT.

The genes are TRBV5-1 and TRBJ2-2; D tentatively reads TRBD1 or TRBD2 (5 bases each). V lost 4 bases to trimming and J lost 2 bases, with 9 bases between them. This CDR3 is 14 amino acids long. The germline gives CDR1 SGHRS, CDR2 YFSETQ. The CDR3 DNA follows: TGCGCCAGCAGCGAGGGACCTAACACCGGGGAGCTGTTTTTT. Amino acid sequence: CASSEGPNTGELFF.

The genes are TRBV5-6 and TRBJ2-1, with a weak D call TRBD1 (5 bases). The ends were cut back, 6 bases at V and 3 bases at J, with 10 bases in the middle. CDR1 and CDR2 from the germline V gene are SGHDT and YYEEEE. The CDR3 is 13 amino acids. CDR3 DNA: TGTGCCAGCAAGGCAGGGATCTACAATGAGCAGTTCTTC. This gives the protein CASKAGIYNEQFF.

In this sample, this clone turned up a few times. At one end the junction does not follow the germline gene, possibly because of a read error. V usage is TRBV7-7 and J usage is TRBJ2-7; 9 positions match TRBD1. Germline CDR1 reads SSHAT; CDR2 reads FNYEAQ (reference sequence). CDR3 length equals 13 residues. CDR3 bases: TGTGCTAGCAGTACGGACAGGGGCAACGAGCAGTACTTC. Translated, it gives CASSTDRGNEQYF.

This chain connects TRBV21-1 to TRBJ2-2; the D call TRBD1 from the table was never checked on the DNA. TRBV21-1 is tagged as a pseudogene. This CDR3 region has 18 residues. CDR3 region: CASPPGPRDRGNTGELFF. The CDR3 region has the DNA TGTGCCAGCCCCCCCGGACCCCGGGACAGGGGCAACACCGGGGAGCTGTTTTTT.

This clone was observed many times. The V and J genes are TRBV27 and TRBJ2-3; no clear D gene. Per germline, CDR1 MNHEY and CDR2 SMNVEV (reference sequence). The CDR3 consists of 17 residues. Trimming shortened V by 1 base and J by 2 bases, and 16 bases separated the two germline ends. Here the CDR3 reads CASSLLFVGKATDTQYF. The CDR3 nucleotides read TGTGCCAGCAGTTTATTGTTCGTGGGGAAGGCCACAGATACGCAGTATTTT.